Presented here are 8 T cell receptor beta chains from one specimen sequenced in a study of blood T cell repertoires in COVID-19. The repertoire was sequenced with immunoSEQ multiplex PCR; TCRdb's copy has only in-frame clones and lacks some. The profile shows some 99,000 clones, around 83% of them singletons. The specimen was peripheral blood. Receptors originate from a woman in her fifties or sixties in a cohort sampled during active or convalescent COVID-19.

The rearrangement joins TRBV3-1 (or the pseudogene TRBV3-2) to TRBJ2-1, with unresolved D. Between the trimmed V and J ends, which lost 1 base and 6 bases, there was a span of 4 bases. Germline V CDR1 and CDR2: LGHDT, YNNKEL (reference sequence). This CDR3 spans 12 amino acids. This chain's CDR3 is CASSQAGNEQFF. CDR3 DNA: TGTGCCAGCAGCCAAGCGGGCAATGAGCAGTTCTTC.

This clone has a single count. CDR3 residues: CASSPRSSVTEAFF. The CDR3 nucleotides are TGTGCCAGCTCACCAAGATCATCGGTCACTGAAGCTTTCTTT. V and J are TRBV18 and TRBJ1-1; D remains unclear. Trimming took 2 bases from V and 4 from J, leaving 11 bases between them. This CDR3 has 14 residues. CDR1 is KGHSH, CDR2 LQKENI, per germline.

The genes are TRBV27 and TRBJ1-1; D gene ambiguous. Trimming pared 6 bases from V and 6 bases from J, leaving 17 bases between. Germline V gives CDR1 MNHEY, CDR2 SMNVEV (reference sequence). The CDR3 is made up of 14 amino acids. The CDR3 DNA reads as TGTGCCAGCAGCCCCGCTGGTCTCGGGGCTGAAGCTTTCTTT. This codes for CASSPAGLGAEAFF.

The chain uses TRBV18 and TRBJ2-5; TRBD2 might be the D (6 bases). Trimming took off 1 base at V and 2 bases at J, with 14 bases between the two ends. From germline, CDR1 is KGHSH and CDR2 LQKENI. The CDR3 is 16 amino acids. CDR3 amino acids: CASSPRTGVPQETQYF. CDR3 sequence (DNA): TGTGCCAGCTCACCACGGACGGGGGTCCCACAAGAGACCCAGTACTTC.

CDR3 sequence reads: CASSLGGGGLQKLFF. The CDR3 DNA reads TGTGCCAGCAGTTTAGGAGGGGGCGGGCTACAAAAACTGTTTTTT. The V and J genes are TRBV28 and TRBJ1-4, with 7 nucleotides matching TRBD1. The trim removed 2 bases at V and 9 bases at J, leaving 9 bases unmatched. The CDR3 is made up of 15 amino acids. The germline gives CDR1 MDHEN, CDR2 SYDVKM. Full variable domain (missing parts from reference TRBV28 and TRBJ1-4): DVKVTQSSRYLVKRTGEKVFLECVQDMDHENMFWYRQDPGLGLRLIYFSYDVKMKEKGDIPEGYSVSREKKERFSLILESASTNQTSMYLCASSLGGGGLQKLFFGSGTQLSVL.

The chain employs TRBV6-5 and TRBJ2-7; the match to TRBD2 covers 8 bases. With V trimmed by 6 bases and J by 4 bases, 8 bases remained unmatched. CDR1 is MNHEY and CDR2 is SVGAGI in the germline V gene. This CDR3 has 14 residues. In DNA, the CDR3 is TGTGCCAGCAGGGCCGGACTAGCTGCGTACGAGCAGTACTTC. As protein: CASRAGLAAYEQYF.

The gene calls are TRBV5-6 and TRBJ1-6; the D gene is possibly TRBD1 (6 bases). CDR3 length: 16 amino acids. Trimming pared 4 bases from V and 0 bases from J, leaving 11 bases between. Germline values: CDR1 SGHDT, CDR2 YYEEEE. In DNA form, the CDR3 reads TGTGCCAGCAGCGCCGACAGGAGCTCCTATAATTCACCCCTCCACTTT. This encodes CASSADRSSYNSPLHF. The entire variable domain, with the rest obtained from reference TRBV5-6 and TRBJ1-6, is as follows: DAGVTQSPTHLIKTRGQQVTLRCSPKSGHDTVSWYQQALGQGPQFIFQYYEEEERQRGNFPDRFSGHQFPNYSSELNVNALLLGDSALYLCASSADRSSYNSPLHFGNGTRLTVT.

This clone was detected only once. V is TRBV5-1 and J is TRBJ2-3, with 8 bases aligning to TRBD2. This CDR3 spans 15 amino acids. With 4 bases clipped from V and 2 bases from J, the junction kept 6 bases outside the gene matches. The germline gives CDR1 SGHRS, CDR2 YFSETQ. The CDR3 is CASSPAGDPTDTQYF. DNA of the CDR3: TGCGCCAGCAGCCCAGCGGGAGACCCCACAGATACGCAGTATTTT. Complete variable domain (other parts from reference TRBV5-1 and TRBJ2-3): KAGVTQTPRYLIKTRGQQVTLSCSPISGHRSVSWYQQTPGQGLQFLFEYFSETQRNKGNFPGRFSGRQFSNSRSEMNVSTLELGDSALYLCASSPAGDPTDTQYFGPGTRLTVL.